A selection of T cell receptor beta chains follows, all from one sample in a study of shared clonotypes between healthy human individuals. The protocol was immunoSEQ multiplex PCR, while the TCRdb copy is restricted to in-frame clones and leaves out a portion. The sample holds over a million clones, more than 95% seen once. Input material: naive CD4+ T cells sorted from blood. Every receptor here comes from a man aged 25 to 45 in good health. The CDR3 runs from the conserved cysteine through the conserved F or W. D genes are given only for firm matches. For some rows the clone size is stated as once, few or many, or as a class when expanded; others skip it.

TGTGCCAGCAGTTACGGGGGGTTAGGGACTAATGAAAAACTGTTTTTT	CASSYGGLGTNEKLFF	once	16	TRBV6-6	NA	TRBJ1-4
TGTGCCAGCAGCCAAGGACAGGGGTGGGAGACCCAGTACTTC	CASSQGQGWETQYF	NA	14	TRBV9	TRBD1	TRBJ2-5
TGTGCCAGCAGCGTAGTCGGGGATTTGGGCTACGAGCAGTACTTC	CASSVVGDLGYEQYF	NA	15	TRBV9	NA	TRBJ2-7
TGTGCCAGCAGTTACTCGACGGGGCTGGGCGGTGAAAAACTGTTTTTT	CASSYSTGLGGEKLFF	NA	16	TRBV6-5	NA	TRBJ1-4
TGCGCCAGCAGTTTCGAACCTGAGGGTGAGCAGTTCTTC	CASSFEPEGEQFF	once	13	TRBV10-1	NA	TRBJ2-1
TGCGCCAGCAGTGGGCTAGCGGGACCCGGGGAGCTGTTTTTT	CASSGLAGPGELFF	NA	14	TRBV10-1	TRBD2	TRBJ2-2
TGCGCCAGCAGCTTACTTAGCGGGATAAGCACAGATACGCAGTATTTT	CASSLLSGISTDTQYF	NA	16	TRBV5-1	TRBD2	TRBJ2-3
TGTGCCAGCTCACCAGACACAGTACCCACCGGGGAGCTGTTTTTT	CASSPDTVPTGELFF	once	15	TRBV18	NA	TRBJ2-2
TGTGCCAGCAGCTTCGGGGTTAGGGCCTACGAGCAGTACTTC	CASSFGVRAYEQYF	NA	14	TRBV6-6	NA	TRBJ2-7
TGCGCCAGCAGTGCAGGGGGCATGGGCGGGGAGCTGTTTTTT	CASSAGGMGGELFF	NA	14	TRBV10-1	TRBD1	TRBJ2-2
TGTGCCAGCAGCCCGGGACTAGCGGGAGTCAATGAGCAGTTCTTC	CASSPGLAGVNEQFF	NA	15	TRBV5-6	TRBD2	TRBJ2-1
TGTGCCACCAGTGGACTAGCGGGAACCCCCAGGGCCACAGATACGCAGTATTTT	CATSGLAGTPRATDTQYF	NA	18	TRBV15	TRBD2	TRBJ2-3
TGCGCCAGCAGCCCTAACCCCCAGGGGAAAGCTTTCTTT	CASSPNPQGKAFF	NA	13	TRBV5-1	NA	TRBJ1-1
TGCGCCAGCCGGACGGTCGGCGGGTTAAAGGGGGATACGCAGTATTTT	CASRTVGGLKGDTQYF	once	16	TRBV5-1	NA	TRBJ2-3
TGTGCCAGCAGCCAAAGTCTCGGACGCGAAGCTTTCTTT	CASSQSLGREAFF	NA	13	TRBV7-6	NA	TRBJ1-1
TGTGCCAGCAGCTTAGTAGGGGGTTCTGGAAACACCATATATTTT	CASSLVGGSGNTIYF	NA	15	TRBV7-2	NA	TRBJ1-3
TGTGCCAGCAGCGGACTAGCTGTAGATACGCAGTATTTT	CASSGLAVDTQYF	NA	13	TRBV6-6	TRBD2	TRBJ2-3
TGTGCCAGCAAATACGGGAGCGGGACAGATACGCAGTATTTT	CASKYGSGTDTQYF	NA	14	TRBV27	NA	TRBJ2-3
TGTGCCAGCTCGTCACAGTTTAACTACGAGCAGTACTTC	CASSSQFNYEQYF	NA	13	TRBV18	NA	TRBJ2-7
TGTGCCAGTAGTATGACAGGGGGCAATCAGCCCCAGCATTTT	CASSMTGGNQPQHF	once	14	TRBV19	TRBD1	TRBJ1-5
TGTGCCAGCTTCCTGACGCTACGCCAAGAGACCCAGTACTTC	CASFLTLRQETQYF	NA	14	TRBV18	NA	TRBJ2-5
TGTGCCAGCTCACCGGCATCCAGTCAAGGGGTAGCCAAAAACATTCAGTACTTC	CASSPASSQGVAKNIQYF	NA	18	TRBV18	NA	TRBJ2-4
TGTGCCAGCAGTTTCGCGGGGGGCAATCAGCCCCAGCATTTT	CASSFAGGNQPQHF	once	14	TRBV27	NA	TRBJ1-5
TGTGCCAGCAGCCAATTCGGGACCTCCCTCGAGCAGTACTTC	CASSQFGTSLEQYF	NA	14	TRBV14	NA	TRBJ2-7
TGTGCCAGCAAGGGACTAGTCTACGAGCAGTACTTC	CASKGLVYEQYF	NA	12	TRBV2	TRBD2	TRBJ2-7
TGTGCCAGCAGTTTGAGTACGCTCCGGACTATCCCTTCCTACGAGCAGTACTTC	CASSLSTLRTIPSYEQYF	NA	18	TRBV28	NA	TRBJ2-7
TGTGCCAGCAGCTCGAGGACAGGGTATGGAAACACCATATATTTT	CASSSRTGYGNTIYF	NA	15	TRBV5-4	TRBD1	TRBJ1-3
TGTGCCAGCAGCTCCGGGGCAGGGGGAAATCAGCCCCAGCATTTT	CASSSGAGGNQPQHF	NA	15	TRBV11-2	TRBD1	TRBJ1-5
TGTGCCAGCAGTTACTCTTTACTGGGGGGTTCTGGCGGTCAGTACTTC	CASSYSLLGGSGGQYF	NA	16	TRBV6-5	NA	TRBJ2-4
TGTGCCAGCAGCTTAGGGCCAGGGAGTATACCTGGAAACACCATATATTTT	CASSLGPGSIPGNTIYF	NA	17	TRBV7-9	NA	TRBJ1-3
TGTGCCAGCAGCTTGGGCCGGGACAGACTTAACAATGAGCAGTTCTTC	CASSLGRDRLNNEQFF	NA	16	TRBV5-4	TRBD1	TRBJ2-1
TGTGCCAGCAACACAGGGGCTGCGGGCTACACCTTC	CASNTGAAGYTF	once	12	TRBV2	TRBD1	TRBJ1-2
TGCGCCAGCAGCCCTAGTCGGGACAGCTTAGGTAGCACAGATACGCAGTATTTT	CASSPSRDSLGSTDTQYF	NA	18	TRBV5-1	TRBD1	TRBJ2-3
TGCGCCAGCAGCCAAGATCCTGCCGGGAGGGCCGGGGTTAATGAGCAGTTCTTC	CASSQDPAGRAGVNEQFF	NA	18	TRBV4-3	TRBD2	TRBJ2-1
TGTGCCAGCAGTTTTAATCGGGGGCCGACCTACGAGCAGTACTTC	CASSFNRGPTYEQYF	once	15	TRBV27	NA	TRBJ2-7
TGTGCCATCAGCCAACAAGTAGGAAACACCATATATTTT	CAISQQVGNTIYF	NA	13	TRBV10-3	NA	TRBJ1-3
TGTGCCTGGGGCTCTTCGATTGGACTTACGCAGTATTTT	CAWGSSIGLTQYF	NA	13	TRBV30	NA	TRBJ2-3
TGTGCCAGCAGCCAGATCCAACAGGGGAGCACCGGGGAGCTGTTTTTT	CASSQIQQGSTGELFF	NA	16	TRBV14	TRBD1	TRBJ2-2
TGTGCCAGCTCCCTACGGACAGTTCTCTATGGCTACACCTTC	CASSLRTVLYGYTF	NA	14	TRBV18	NA	TRBJ1-2
TGTGCCAGCAGCGGAAACGGGGTGGATCAGCCCCAGCATTTT	CASSGNGVDQPQHF	few	14	TRBV6-1	NA	TRBJ1-5
TGTGCCAGCAGCTCCGCGGGCGGGAGCTATCAAGAGACCCAGTACTTC	CASSSAGGSYQETQYF	NA	16	TRBV7-6	TRBD2	TRBJ2-5
TGTGCCAGTAGTCAAGAATTTCACCCGGGCAATGAGCAGTTCTTC	CASSQEFHPGNEQFF	NA	15	TRBV19	NA	TRBJ2-1
TGCGCCCCCGGAGGGGGCAGGGTGGACTACGAGCAGTACTTC	CAPGGGRVDYEQYF	NA	14	TRBV10-1	NA	TRBJ2-7
TGCAGCGTTGCACACAAAACCCAGGGTGCCGAGCAGTACTTC	CSVAHKTQGAEQYF	NA	14	TRBV29-1	NA	TRBJ2-7
TGTGCCAGCTCACCAGCACAGGGGAAGACTGAAGCTTTCTTT	CASSPAQGKTEAFF	NA	14	TRBV18	TRBD1	TRBJ1-1
TGTGCCAGCAGCTTGACCCCGAACACCGGGGAGCTGTTTTTT	CASSLTPNTGELFF	NA	14	TRBV5-4	NA	TRBJ2-2
TGTGCCAGCTCACCACCTGGCGGGAGAGCGACCTACGAGCAGTACTTC	CASSPPGGRATYEQYF	NA	16	TRBV18	TRBD2	TRBJ2-7
TGCAGTCAGAGTAACTATGGCTACACCTTC	CSQSNYGYTF	once	10	TRBV20-1	NA	TRBJ1-2
TGTGCCAGCAGCCTAGGTACAGCTTACGAGCAGTACTTC	CASSLGTAYEQYF	once	13	TRBV11-2	NA	TRBJ2-7
TGCGCCAGCAGTCTCGGGCCAAAAGGAAACACCATATATTTT	CASSLGPKGNTIYF	NA	14	TRBV10-2	NA	TRBJ1-3
TGCAGTGCCCAGACAGGGAGCGAGCAGTACTTC	CSAQTGSEQYF	NA	11	TRBV29-1	TRBD1	TRBJ2-7
TGTGCCAGCAGTCCACTTGTTGGACTGACCCCCCGAGACACCGGGGAGCTGTTTTTT	CASSPLVGLTPRDTGELFF	once	19	TRBV27	NA	TRBJ2-2
TGTGCCAGCAGCTTGGTACCTAGCACCGGGGAGCTGTTTTTT	CASSLVPSTGELFF	NA	14	TRBV5-8	NA	TRBJ2-2
TGCGCCAGCAGCTACACAGGGAATCAGCCCCAGCATTTT	CASSYTGNQPQHF	NA	13	TRBV4-1	NA	TRBJ1-5
TGTGCCAGCAGCAGCGGACTAGCGGGAACAGATACGCAGTATTTT	CASSSGLAGTDTQYF	NA	15	TRBV7-3	TRBD2	TRBJ2-3
TGTGCCAGCAGTTCCCGGGGGCGGGGGATGAGCTCGGTGGGTGCAACTAATGAAAAACTGTTTTTT	CASSSRGRGMSSVGATNEKLFF	NA	22	TRBV27	NA	TRBJ1-4
TGTGCCAGCGGCGAAGTAGTGCAGTACTTC	CASGEVVQYF	NA	10	TRBV6-6	NA	TRBJ2-7
TGTGCCAGTAGTATCAGGGCTTCGAACACCGGGGAGCTGTTTTTT	CASSIRASNTGELFF	NA	15	TRBV19	NA	TRBJ2-2
TGTGCCAGCAGCTTGGGCCTTACTAGCGGACGCTCCTACAATGAGCAGTTCTTC	CASSLGLTSGRSYNEQFF	NA	18	TRBV5-4	TRBD2	TRBJ2-1
TGCGCCAGCAGCTTGGCCCTAGCGGGAGTGGAGAAATCCTACGAGCAGTACTTC	CASSLALAGVEKSYEQYF	NA	18	TRBV5-1	TRBD2	TRBJ2-7